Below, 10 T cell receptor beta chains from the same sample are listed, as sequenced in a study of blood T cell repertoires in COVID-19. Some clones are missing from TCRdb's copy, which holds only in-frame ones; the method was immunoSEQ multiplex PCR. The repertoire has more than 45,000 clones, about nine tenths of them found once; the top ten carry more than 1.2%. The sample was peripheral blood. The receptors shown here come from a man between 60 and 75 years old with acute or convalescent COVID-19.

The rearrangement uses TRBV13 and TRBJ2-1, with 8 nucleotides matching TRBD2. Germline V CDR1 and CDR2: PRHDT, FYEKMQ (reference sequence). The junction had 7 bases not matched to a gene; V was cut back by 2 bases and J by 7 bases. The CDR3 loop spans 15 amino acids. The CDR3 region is CASSLTGGPRNEQFF. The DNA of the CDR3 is TGTGCCAGCAGCTTAACGGGAGGGCCACGGAATGAGCAGTTCTTC.

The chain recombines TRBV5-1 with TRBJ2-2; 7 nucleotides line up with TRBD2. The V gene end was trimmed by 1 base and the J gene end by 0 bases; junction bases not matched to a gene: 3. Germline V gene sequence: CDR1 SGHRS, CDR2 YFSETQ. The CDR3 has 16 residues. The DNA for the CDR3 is TGCGCCAGCAGCTTGAACGGGAGGTCGAACACCGGGGAGCTGTTTTTT. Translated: CASSLNGRSNTGELFF.

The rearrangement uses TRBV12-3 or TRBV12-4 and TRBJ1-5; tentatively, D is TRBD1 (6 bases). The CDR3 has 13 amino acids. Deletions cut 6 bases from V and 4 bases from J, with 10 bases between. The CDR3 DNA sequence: TGTGCCAGCAGACAGGGCCGAAATCAGCCCCAGCATTTT. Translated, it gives CASRQGRNQPQHF.

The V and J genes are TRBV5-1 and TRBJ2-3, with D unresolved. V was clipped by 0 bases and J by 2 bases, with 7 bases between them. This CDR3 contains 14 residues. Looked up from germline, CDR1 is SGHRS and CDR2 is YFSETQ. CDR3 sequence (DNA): TGCGCCAGCAGCTTGGTAGAAATCACAGATACGCAGTATTTT. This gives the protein CASSLVEITDTQYF.

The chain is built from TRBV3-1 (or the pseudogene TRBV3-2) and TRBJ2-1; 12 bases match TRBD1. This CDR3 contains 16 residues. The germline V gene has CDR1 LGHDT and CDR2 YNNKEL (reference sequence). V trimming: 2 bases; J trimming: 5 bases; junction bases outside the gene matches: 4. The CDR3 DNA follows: TGTGCCAGCAGCCAATGGGGACAGGGGGCGAACAATGAGCAGTTCTTC. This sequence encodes CASSQWGQGANNEQFF.

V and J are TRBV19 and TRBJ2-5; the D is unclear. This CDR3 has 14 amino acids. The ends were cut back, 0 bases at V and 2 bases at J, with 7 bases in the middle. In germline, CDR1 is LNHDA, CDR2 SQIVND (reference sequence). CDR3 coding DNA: TGTGCCAGTAGTATAGATCTCCGGCAAGAGACCCAGTACTTC. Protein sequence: CASSIDLRQETQYF.

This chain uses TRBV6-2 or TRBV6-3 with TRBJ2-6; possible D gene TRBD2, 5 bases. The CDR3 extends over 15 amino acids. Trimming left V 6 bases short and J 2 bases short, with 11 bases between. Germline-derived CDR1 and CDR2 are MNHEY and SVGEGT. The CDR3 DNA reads TGTGCCAGCAGCCCCGGGGTGACTGGGGCCAACGTCCTGACTTTC. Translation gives CASSPGVTGANVLTF.

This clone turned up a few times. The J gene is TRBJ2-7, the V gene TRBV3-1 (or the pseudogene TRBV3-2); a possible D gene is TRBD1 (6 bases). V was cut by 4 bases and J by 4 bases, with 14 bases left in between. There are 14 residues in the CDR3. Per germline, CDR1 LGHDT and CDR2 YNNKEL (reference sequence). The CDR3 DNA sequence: TGTGCCAGCAGCCCCCAAGGGGGTGGTTACGAGCAGTACTTC. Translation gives CASSPQGGGYEQYF.

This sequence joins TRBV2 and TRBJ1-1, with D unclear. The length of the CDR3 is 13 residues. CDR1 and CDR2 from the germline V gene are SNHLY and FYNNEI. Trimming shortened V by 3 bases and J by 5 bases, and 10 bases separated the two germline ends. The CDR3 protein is CASSESPGTEAFF. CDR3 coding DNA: TGTGCCAGCAGTGAGTCGCCGGGAACTGAAGCTTTCTTT.

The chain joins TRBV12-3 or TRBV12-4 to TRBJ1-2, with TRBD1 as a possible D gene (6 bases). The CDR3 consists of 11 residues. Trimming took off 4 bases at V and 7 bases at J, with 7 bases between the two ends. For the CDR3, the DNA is TGTGCCAGCAGTTCAGGGGCTGGCTACACCTTC. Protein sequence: CASSSGAGYTF.